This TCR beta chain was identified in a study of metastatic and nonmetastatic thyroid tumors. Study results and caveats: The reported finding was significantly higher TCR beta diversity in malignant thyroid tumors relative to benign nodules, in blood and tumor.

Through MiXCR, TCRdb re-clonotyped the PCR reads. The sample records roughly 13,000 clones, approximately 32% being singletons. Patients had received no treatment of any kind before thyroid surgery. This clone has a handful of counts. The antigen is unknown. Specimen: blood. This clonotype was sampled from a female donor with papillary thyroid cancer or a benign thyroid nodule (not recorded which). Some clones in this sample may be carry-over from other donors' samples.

In DNA, the CDR3 is TGTGCCAGCAGAAAACAGGGGGGGAACACCATATATTTT. It yields the protein CASRKQGGNTIYF. J is TRBJ1-3 and V is TRBV6-1; 8 bases are shared with TRBD1. The germline V gene has CDR1 MNHNS and CDR2 SASEGT. Losses at the gene ends were 6 bases for V and 7 bases for J; bases not matched to a gene: 5. The CDR3 runs 13 residues.